These 24 T cell receptor beta chains share one sample of origin, sequenced in a study of T cell changes during pregnancy in multiple sclerosis. The method was immunoSEQ multiplex PCR; TCRdb's version includes in-frame clones alone and lacks a portion of them. In the table there are fewer than 40,000 clones, 90% of which are singletons. Sequencing used CD8+ T cells from peripheral blood mononuclear cells, obtained before pregnancy. The receptors originated from a female donor with multiple sclerosis, enrolled in a pregnancy study.

The chain uses TRBV27 and TRBJ1-5; no firm D call. The CDR3 totals 15 residues. Trimming took 5 bases from V and 2 from J, leaving 13 bases between them. The germline gives CDR1 MNHEY, CDR2 SMNVEV (reference sequence). This CDR3 reads CASSLTAGGNQPQHF. As DNA, the CDR3 is TGTGCCAGCAGTCTGACTGCCGGCGGCAATCAGCCCCAGCATTTT.

Relative to its sample, this clone is large. The V gene is TRBV7-8, the J gene TRBJ1-2, with TRBD1 matching over 10 bases. The CDR3 totals 14 residues. V lost 6 bases, J lost 4 bases, and 5 bases stayed unmatched. The germline gives CDR1 SGHVS, CDR2 FQNEAQ. DNA for the CDR3: TGTGCCAGCAGTTCGGGACAGGGGACCTATGGCTACACCTTC. Amino acid sequence: CASSSGQGTYGYTF. Drawing the rest from reference TRBV7-8 and TRBJ1-2, the complete variable domain is GAGVSQSPRYKVAKRGQDVALRCDPISGHVSLFWYQQALGQGPEFLTYFQNEAQLDKSGLPSDRFFAERPEGSVSTLKIQRTQQEDSAVYLCASSSGQGTYGYTFGSGTRLTVV.

V and J are TRBV19 and TRBJ2-7; the D gene is possibly TRBD2 (5 bases). CDR3 size: 13 residues. Germline loops: CDR1 LNHDA, CDR2 SQIVND (reference sequence). The germline V and J ends were trimmed by 2 bases and 6 bases, with 11 bases remaining between them. The CDR3 sequence: CASSIRSGSEQYF. CDR3 DNA: TGTGCCAGTAGTATAAGATCGGGAAGCGAGCAGTACTTC.

The J gene is TRBJ2-3, the V gene TRBV10-1; TRBD2 agrees at 8 bases. The junction had 6 bases not matched to a gene; V was cut back by 5 bases and J by 2 bases. Germline V CDR1 and CDR2: WNHNN, SYGVQD (reference sequence). CDR3 length: 15 amino acids. The CDR3 region is CASSSSGGLTDTQYF. CDR3 DNA: TGCGCCAGCAGTTCCAGCGGGGGCCTCACAGATACGCAGTATTTT.

This rearrangement joins TRBV9 to TRBJ2-7, with TRBD1 as a possible D gene (7 bases). Germline V gene lookup returns CDR1 SGDLS and CDR2 YYNGEE. The V and J ends lost 2 bases and 7 bases respectively, with 22 bases between them. CDR3 size: 16 residues. The DNA of the CDR3 is TGTGCCAGCAGCGTCAGTTCAGGGACAGTAGGGGGGGAGCAGTACTTC. Protein: CASSVSSGTVGGEQYF.

V and J are TRBV10-3 and TRBJ2-6; 10 bases map to TRBD1. CDR1 is ENHRY and CDR2 is SYGVKD in the germline V gene. This CDR3 spans 16 amino acids. The CDR3 reads CAGGTGVDSGANVLTF. CDR3 bases: TGTGCGGGGGGGACAGGGGTCGACTCTGGGGCCAACGTCCTGACTTTC.

The chain is built from TRBV5-6 and TRBJ2-2; a possible D gene is TRBD2 (5 bases). The CDR3 is made up of 15 amino acids. Germline V lookup: CDR1 SGHDT, CDR2 YYEEEE. V lost 0 bases and J lost 1, with 7 bases in between. CDR3 nucleotides: TGTGCCAGCAGCTTGGCGGGGAGGAACACCGGGGAGCTGTTTTTT. Its translation is CASSLAGRNTGELFF.

CDR3 amino acids: CASSLVIRYNEQFF. CDR3 bases: TGCGCCAGCAGCTTGGTTATCAGATACAATGAGCAGTTCTTC. This chain connects TRBV5-1 to TRBJ2-1; D gene uncertain. Germline V lookup: CDR1 SGHRS, CDR2 YFSETQ. V lost 0 bases and J 4 bases, leaving 8 bases between the germline ends. This CDR3 comprises 14 residues. Full variable domain (remainder filled in from reference TRBV5-1 and TRBJ2-1): KAGVTQTPRYLIKTRGQQVTLSCSPISGHRSVSWYQQTPGQGLQFLFEYFSETQRNKGNFPGRFSGRQFSNSRSEMNVSTLELGDSALYLCASSLVIRYNEQFFGPGTRLTVL.

The gene calls are TRBV27 and TRBJ1-1, with 7 bases matching TRBD1. The CDR3 is made up of 15 amino acids. The V and J ends lost 5 bases and 1 base, in that order; junction bases with no gene match: 7. The germline V gene encodes CDR1 MNHEY and CDR2 SMNVEV (reference sequence). The CDR3 DNA follows: TGTGCCAGCAGTACGACACAGGGGTGGAACACTGAAGCTTTCTTT. Translating it yields CASSTTQGWNTEAFF.

This rearrangement joins TRBV6-4 to TRBJ2-2; TRBD1 is a possible D gene (6 bases). The CDR3 is 15 amino acids. CDR1 is MRHNA, CDR2 SNTAGT, per germline. With 4 bases removed from V and 0 bases from J, the gap between germline ends came to 9 bases. CDR3 DNA: TGTGCCAGCAGTGGTGAGGGGGCGAACACCGGGGAGCTGTTTTTT. Its protein product is CASSGEGANTGELFF.

The chain combines TRBV10-2 with TRBJ2-2; the match to TRBD2 covers 10 bases. The CDR3 consists of 14 residues. Germline trimming cut 7 bases from V and 5 bases from J; bases unmatched to any gene: 4. CDR1 WSHSY and CDR2 SAAADI come from the germline V gene. The DNA of the CDR3 is TGCGCCAGCACCAGTAGCGGGAGGACCGGGGAGCTGTTTTTT. Protein product: CASTSSGRTGELFF.

The J gene is TRBJ1-1, the V gene TRBV9; 7 bases are shared with TRBD1. CDR3 length equals 13 residues. CDR1 and CDR2 (germline): SGDLS, YYNGEE. V was pared by 5 bases and J by 4 bases, with 5 bases of the junction left unmatched. The CDR3 DNA reads as TGTGCCAGCAGTCAGGGGGTAGGCACTGAAGCTTTCTTT. Its translation: CASSQGVGTEAFF.

In nucleotides, the CDR3 is TGTGCCAGCAGCTTTGGGGCTAACGTAAAAAGGGGGCGGGACATTCAGTACTTC. It translates to CASSFGANVKRGRDIQYF. The chain has TRBV7-9 and TRBJ2-4; 7 positions agree with TRBD1. The CDR3 is made up of 18 amino acids. CDR1 and CDR2 (germline): SEHNR, FQNEAQ (reference sequence). Losses at the gene ends were 3 bases for V and 8 bases for J; bases not matched to a gene: 19.

The gene calls are TRBV6-1 and TRBJ2-7; TRBD1 aligns across 10 bases. V shed 0 bases, J shed 3 bases, and the junction held 2 bases outside the gene matches. CDR3 length: 15 amino acids. The V gene's germline CDR1 is MNHNS and CDR2 SASEGT. The CDR3 nucleotides are TGTGCCAGCAGTGAAGCGAGGACAGGGGGCTACGAGCAGTACTTC. The encoded protein is CASSEARTGGYEQYF.

The CDR3 nucleotides read TGTGCCAGCCGGGTCTCGACAGAGGTACCCTACGAGCAGTACTTC. Translated, it gives CASRVSTEVPYEQYF. The gene calls are TRBV2 and TRBJ2-7; the D gene is possibly TRBD1 (5 bases). V lost 8 bases and J 2 bases, leaving 19 bases between the germline ends. The germline CDR1 and CDR2 sequences are SNHLY and FYNNEI. There are 15 residues in the CDR3.

The chain has TRBV18 and TRBJ2-1; 11 bases match TRBD2. Trimming removed 4 bases from V and 4 bases from J; junction bases left unmatched: 6. This CDR3 contains 16 residues. Germline V lookup: CDR1 KGHSH, CDR2 LQKENI. CDR3 nucleotides: TGTGCCAGCTCACGTACTAGCGGGAGCACTTACAATGAGCAGTTCTTC. It translates to CASSRTSGSTYNEQFF. Combining the CDR3 with reference TRBV18 and TRBJ2-1 gives the whole variable domain NAGVMQNPRHLVRRRGQEARLRCSPMKGHSHVYWYRQLPEEGLKFMVYLQKENIIDESGMPKERFSAEFPKEGPSILRIQQVVRGDSAAYFCASSRTSGSTYNEQFFGPGTRLTVL.

This clone showed up just a few times. The gene calls are TRBV19 and TRBJ1-1; D might be TRBD1 (5 bases). Germline CDR1 reads LNHDA; CDR2 reads SQIVND (reference sequence). This CDR3 spans 11 amino acids. Between the trimmed V and J ends, which lost 6 bases and 6 bases, there was a span of 8 bases. The CDR3: CASRGRAEAFF. For the CDR3, the DNA is TGTGCCAGTAGAGGCAGGGCTGAAGCTTTCTTT.

In this sample, this clone turned up once. This chain uses TRBV15 with TRBJ2-5, with 7 nucleotides matching TRBD1. With V trimmed by 1 base and J by 4 bases, 0 bases remained unmatched. Looked up from germline, CDR1 is LNHNV and CDR2 is YYDKDF (reference sequence). The CDR3 extends over 13 amino acids. The CDR3 DNA reads TGTGCCACCAGCAGAGGGGACAGAGAGACCCAGTACTTC. The encoded protein is CATSRGDRETQYF.

The V and J genes are TRBV5-1 and TRBJ2-1, with D possibly TRBD2 on 6 matching bases. Per germline, CDR1 SGHRS and CDR2 YFSETQ. V lost 4 bases to trimming and J lost 2 bases, with 16 bases between them. This CDR3 comprises 16 residues. In DNA, the CDR3 is TGCGCCAGCAGCCGGGAGACGGACGCAACCTACAATGAGCAGTTCTTC. Protein: CASSRETDATYNEQFF.

V usage is TRBV2 and J usage is TRBJ1-2; D remains unclear. The germline CDR1 and CDR2 sequences are SNHLY and FYNNEI. V was shortened by 1 base and J by 3 bases, with 15 bases between the two germline ends. The CDR3 is made up of 16 amino acids. CDR3 residues: CASSEDLSGGDYGYTF. CDR3 in DNA: TGTGCCAGCAGTGAAGACCTGTCAGGAGGTGACTATGGCTACACCTTC.

V and J are TRBV19 and TRBJ2-7; D not resolved. The CDR3 runs 12 residues. Germline V gene sequence: CDR1 LNHDA, CDR2 SQIVND (reference sequence). The V and J ends lost 0 bases and 3 bases respectively, with 3 bases between them. The CDR3 loop reads CASSIDSYEQYF. The DNA for the CDR3 is TGTGCCAGTAGTATAGACAGCTACGAGCAGTACTTC.

The rearrangement links TRBV27 to TRBJ2-7; the match to TRBD2 covers 8 bases. Germline CDR1 and CDR2: MNHEY and SMNVEV (reference sequence). The CDR3 covers 14 residues. The V and J ends lost 6 bases and 4 bases, in that order; junction bases with no gene match: 8. Here the CDR3 reads CASSPGGLRYEQYF. CDR3 DNA: TGTGCCAGCAGCCCGGGGGGGCTAAGGTACGAGCAGTACTTC.

This chain uses TRBV27 with TRBJ1-3, with D hard to call. The germline CDR1 and CDR2 sequences are MNHEY and SMNVEV (reference sequence). Trimming left V 5 bases short and J 4 bases short, with 12 bases between. There are 14 residues in the CDR3. This CDR3 is CASSNRPLGNTIYF. In DNA form, the CDR3 reads TGTGCCAGCAGTAATCGTCCCCTCGGAAACACCATATATTTT.

V and J are TRBV25-1 and TRBJ2-1, with D possibly being TRBD1 (5 bases). V gave up 3 bases and J gave up 3 bases, with 12 bases separating them. The CDR3 spans 15 residues. The germline gives CDR1 MGHDK, CDR2 SYGVNS. The CDR3: CASSERTPDYNEQFF. In nucleotides, the CDR3 is TGTGCCAGCAGTGAGAGGACACCTGACTACAATGAGCAGTTCTTC.